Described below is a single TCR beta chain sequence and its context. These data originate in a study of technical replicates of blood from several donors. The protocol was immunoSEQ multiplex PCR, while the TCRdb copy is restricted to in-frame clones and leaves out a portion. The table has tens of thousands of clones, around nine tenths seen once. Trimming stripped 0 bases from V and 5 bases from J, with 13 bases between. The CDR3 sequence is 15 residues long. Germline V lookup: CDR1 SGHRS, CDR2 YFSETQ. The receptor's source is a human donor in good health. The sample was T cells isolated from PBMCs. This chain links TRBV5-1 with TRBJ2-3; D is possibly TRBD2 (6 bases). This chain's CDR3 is CASSLGLAVGDTQYF. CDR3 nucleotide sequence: TGCGCCAGCAGCTTGGGATTAGCGGTTGGAGATACGCAGTATTTT.